This T cell receptor beta chain is from a study of T-cell reconstitution after alpha-beta-depleted transplantation in children. V lost 7 bases and J lost 5, with 20 bases in between. The CDR3 totals 16 residues. Looked up from germline, CDR1 is SNHLY and CDR2 is FYNNEI. This clonotype was seen ten or more times. Molecular barcoding with unique molecular identifiers was used for the TCRbeta library. TCRdb processed the PCR reads anew with MiXCR; each CDR3 protein has one entry. The repertoire includes 77,000 or so distinct CDR3 sequences, around a sixth of them detected once, and roughly half sits in the top ten.

Sequenced material: PBMCs, mostly from graft donor cells, taken 360 days after TCRalphabeta/CD19-depleted stem cell transplant. This receptor was obtained from a male patient between 2 and 9 years old who had a stem cell transplant for acute lymphoblastic leukemia, so the T cells may come from the graft donor. The V and J genes are TRBV2 and TRBJ2-2, with a weak D call TRBD2 (6 bases). For the CDR3, the DNA is TGTGCCAGCACCGTAGCGGTCCCACCCTCGACCGGGGAGCTGTTTTTT. Translation: CASTVAVPPSTGELFF.